This T cell receptor beta chain was recovered during a study of blood T cell repertoires in COVID-19 (dated by TCRdb to 2020 to 2022). In the study overall: Samples covering the acute and convalescent phases of COVID-19 were provided by collaborators in the United States, Italy and Spain. The prospective study material was composed of cDNA or gDNA derived from T cells, B-cell-depleted T cells, or PBMCs. Subjects who had been exposed to COVID-19, were actively infected with it, or had recovered from it provided the deeply sampled blood TCRbeta repertoires that made up the dataset. A freely available public database, intended as a resource for researchers studying the immune response to SARS-CoV-2, is where the repertoires were released. The samples were drawn from two sources: the first 160 participants of the ongoing ImmuneRACE study, and some 1,300 subjects contributed by 6 global collaborators. Nearly every sample came with metadata listing a de-identified subject ID, COVID-19 status, age in years and sex. Where available, HLA class I and class II types were taken from metadata supplied by the sample provider and were not determined by assay-based typing.

The collaborating institutions used their own protocols to collect whole blood in K2EDTA tubes. For TCRbeta analysis, collaborator samples were shipped as frozen whole blood, as isolated PBMCs, or as DNA extracted from either sample type. After removal of 7 bases from V and 9 bases from J, the junction retains 11 bases not matched to a gene. The germline V gene (reference sequence) sets CDR1 to MNHNY and CDR2 to SVGAGI. Including cysteine and phenylalanine, the CDR3 has 15 amino acids. The DNA shown is the 45-base CDR3, in frame from base 1. Overall study outcomes, separate from this receptor: How much clinical and demographic metadata was included differed by source and by participant, and the metadata was provided uncurated.

A word on this clone: Its antigen is still unknown. Nothing much larger sits one base from this clone, and base qualities are not available.

TCRbeta CDR3 regions were amplified from genomic DNA by means of the immunoSEQ Assay, a bias-controlled multiplex PCR. For the original study's pipeline: Within the assay, amplification of reference gene primers was used to estimate how many nucleated cells each sample contained. Sequence reads were collapsed and filtered to measure the absolute abundance of every unique TCRbeta CDR3 rearrangement. For each sample, productive Simpson clonality was calculated as the square root of Simpson's diversity index over productive rearrangements. Drawn from immuneACCESS, this table holds only the in-frame rearrangements with V and J called that TCRdb kept. Clones are partly lost; checked studies trace under half to an unresolved V gene and leave the rest unexplained. That table furnishes V, J and clone size, whereas the DNA furnished D and trimming. For this sample there are roughly 410,000 clones; approximately 88% appear just once. Around 1.2% of the sample belongs to the ten largest clones.

The sequence is built from TRBV6-6 and TRBJ2-1; the central 11 bases match TRBD2. This TCR derives from a man aged 35-49 years with acute or convalescent COVID-19. The sequencing input was peripheral blood. The DNA reads as follows: TGTGCCAGCACCAACGGTTTAGCGGGGGGGGTTGAGCAGTTCTTC. This sequence encodes CASTNGLAGGVEQFF.